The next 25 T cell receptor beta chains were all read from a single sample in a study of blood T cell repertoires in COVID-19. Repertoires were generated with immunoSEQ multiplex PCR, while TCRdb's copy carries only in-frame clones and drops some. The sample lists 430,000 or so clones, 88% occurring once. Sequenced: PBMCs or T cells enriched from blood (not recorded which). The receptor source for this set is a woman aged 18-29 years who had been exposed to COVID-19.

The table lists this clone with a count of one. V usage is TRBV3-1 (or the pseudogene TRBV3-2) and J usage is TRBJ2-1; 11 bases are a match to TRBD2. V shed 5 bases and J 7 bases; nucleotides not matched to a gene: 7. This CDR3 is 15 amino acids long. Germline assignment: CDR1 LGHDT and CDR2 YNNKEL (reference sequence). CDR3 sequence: CASSNSSGGENEQFF. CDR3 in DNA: TGTGCCAGCAGCAACAGTAGCGGGGGGGAAAATGAGCAGTTCTTC.

The CDR3 loop is CASSKTIQGELFF. In DNA form, the CDR3 reads TGCGCCAGCAGCAAGACAATTCAGGGCGAACTGTTTTTT. The rearrangement links TRBV5-1 to TRBJ1-4; tentatively, D is TRBD1 (5 bases). Between the trimmed V and J ends, which lost 4 bases and 12 bases, there was a span of 16 bases. CDR1 and CDR2 (germline): SGHRS, YFSETQ. The CDR3 has 13 residues.

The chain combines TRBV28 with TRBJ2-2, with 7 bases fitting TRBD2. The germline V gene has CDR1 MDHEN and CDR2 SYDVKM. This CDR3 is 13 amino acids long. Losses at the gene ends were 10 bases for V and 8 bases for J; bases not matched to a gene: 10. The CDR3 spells CAIPGEGAGELFF. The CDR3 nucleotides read TGTGCCATCCCGGGGGAGGGAGCTGGGGAGCTGTTTTTT.

The CDR3 reads CASSPQGRNTEAFF. The CDR3 bases are TGTGCCAGTAGTCCGCAGGGGAGGAACACTGAAGCTTTCTTT. The chain has TRBV19 and TRBJ1-1, with D possibly matching TRBD1 (6 bases). The CDR3 loop spans 14 amino acids. V was trimmed by 5 bases and J by 1 base, leaving 11 bases between them. Germline CDR1 LNHDA, CDR2 SQIVND (reference sequence).

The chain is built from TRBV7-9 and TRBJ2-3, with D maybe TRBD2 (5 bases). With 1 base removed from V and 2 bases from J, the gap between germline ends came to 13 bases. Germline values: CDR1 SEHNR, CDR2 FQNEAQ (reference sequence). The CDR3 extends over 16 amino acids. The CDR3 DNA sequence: TGTGCCAGCAGCTTAGATCCCCCCGGGAACACAGATACGCAGTATTTT. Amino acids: CASSLDPPGNTDTQYF.

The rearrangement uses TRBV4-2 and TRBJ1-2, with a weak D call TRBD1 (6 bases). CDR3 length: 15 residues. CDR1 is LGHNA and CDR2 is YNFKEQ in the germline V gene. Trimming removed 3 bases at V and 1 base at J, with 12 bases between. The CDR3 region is CASSHEGGSNYGYTF. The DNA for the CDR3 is TGTGCCAGCAGCCATGAGGGGGGGAGTAACTATGGCTACACCTTC.

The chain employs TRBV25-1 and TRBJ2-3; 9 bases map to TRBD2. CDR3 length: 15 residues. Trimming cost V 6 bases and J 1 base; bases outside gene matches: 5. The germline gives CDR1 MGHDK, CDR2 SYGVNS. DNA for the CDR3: TGTGCCAGCAGGGATAGCGGGAGTCGCACAGATACGCAGTATTTT. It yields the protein CASRDSGSRTDTQYF.

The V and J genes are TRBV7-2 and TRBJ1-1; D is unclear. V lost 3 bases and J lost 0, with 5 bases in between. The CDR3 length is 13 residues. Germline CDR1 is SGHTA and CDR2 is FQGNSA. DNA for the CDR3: TGTGCCAGCAGCTTTTCGGTGAACACTGAAGCTTTCTTT. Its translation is CASSFSVNTEAFF.

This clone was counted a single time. The CDR3 protein is CASSLFLDFEQFF. The CDR3 region has the DNA TGTGCCAGCAGTTTATTCCTGGACTTTGAGCAGTTCTTC. The V and J genes are TRBV28 and TRBJ2-1; the D gene is possibly TRBD2 (5 bases). Germline CDR1 reads MDHEN; CDR2 reads SYDVKM. V was clipped by 1 base and J by 9 bases, with 10 bases between them. The CDR3 is 13 amino acids.

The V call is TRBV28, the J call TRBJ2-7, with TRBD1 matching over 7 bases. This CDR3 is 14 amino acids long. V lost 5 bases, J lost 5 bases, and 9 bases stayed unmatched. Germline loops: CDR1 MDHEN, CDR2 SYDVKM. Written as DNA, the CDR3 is TGTGCCAGCAGTCGGTACGACAGGGTTCACGAGCAGTACTTC. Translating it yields CASSRYDRVHEQYF.

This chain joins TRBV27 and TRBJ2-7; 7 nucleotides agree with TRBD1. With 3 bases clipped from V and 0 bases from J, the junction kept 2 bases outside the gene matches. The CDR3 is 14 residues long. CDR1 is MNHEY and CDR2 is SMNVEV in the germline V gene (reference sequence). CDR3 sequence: CASSFQGDSYEQYF. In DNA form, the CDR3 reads TGTGCCAGCAGTTTCCAGGGGGACTCCTACGAGCAGTACTTC.

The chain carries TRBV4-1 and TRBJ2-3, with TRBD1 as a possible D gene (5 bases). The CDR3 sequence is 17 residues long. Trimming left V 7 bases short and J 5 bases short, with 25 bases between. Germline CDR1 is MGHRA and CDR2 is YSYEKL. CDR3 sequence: CASTHRWTPERGDTQYF. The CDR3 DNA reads TGCGCCAGCACCCACCGTTGGACACCCGAGAGAGGAGATACGCAGTATTTT.

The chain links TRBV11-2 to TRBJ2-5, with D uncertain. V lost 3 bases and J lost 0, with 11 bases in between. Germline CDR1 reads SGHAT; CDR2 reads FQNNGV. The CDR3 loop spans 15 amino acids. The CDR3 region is CASSFNGGNQETQYF. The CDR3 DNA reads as TGTGCCAGCAGCTTTAACGGCGGTAACCAAGAGACCCAGTACTTC. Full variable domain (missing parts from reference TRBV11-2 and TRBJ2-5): EAGVAQSPRYKIIEKRQSVAFWCNPISGHATLYWYQQILGQGPKLLIQFQNNGVVDDSQLPKDRFSAERLKGVDSTLKIQPAKLEDSAVYLCASSFNGGNQETQYFGPGTRLLVL.

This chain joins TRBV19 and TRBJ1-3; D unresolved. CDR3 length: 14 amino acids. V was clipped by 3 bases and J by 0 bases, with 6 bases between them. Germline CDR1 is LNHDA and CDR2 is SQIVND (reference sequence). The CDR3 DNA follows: TGTGCCAGTAGTATCAGTTCCTCTGGAAACACCATATATTTT. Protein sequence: CASSISSSGNTIYF. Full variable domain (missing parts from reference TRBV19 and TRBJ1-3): DGGITQSPKYLFRKEGQNVTLSCEQNLNHDAMYWYRQDPGQGLRLIYYSQIVNDFQKGDIAEGYSVSREKKESFPLTVTSAQKNPTAFYLCASSISSSGNTIYFGEGSWLTVV.

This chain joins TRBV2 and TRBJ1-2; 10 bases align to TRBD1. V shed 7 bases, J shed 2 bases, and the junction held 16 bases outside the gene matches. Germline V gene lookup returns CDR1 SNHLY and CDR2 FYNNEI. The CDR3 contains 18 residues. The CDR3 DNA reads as TGTGCCAGCAACGTGCCACCGGGACAGGGGTCTCCAAACTATGGCTACACCTTC. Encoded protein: CASNVPPGQGSPNYGYTF.

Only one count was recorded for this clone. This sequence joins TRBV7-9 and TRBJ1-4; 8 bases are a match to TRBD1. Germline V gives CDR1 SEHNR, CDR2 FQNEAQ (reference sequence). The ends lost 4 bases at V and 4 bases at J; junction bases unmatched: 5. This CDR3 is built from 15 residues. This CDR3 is CASSSQGANNEKLFF. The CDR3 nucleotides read TGTGCCAGCAGCTCCCAGGGGGCGAATAATGAAAAACTGTTTTTT.

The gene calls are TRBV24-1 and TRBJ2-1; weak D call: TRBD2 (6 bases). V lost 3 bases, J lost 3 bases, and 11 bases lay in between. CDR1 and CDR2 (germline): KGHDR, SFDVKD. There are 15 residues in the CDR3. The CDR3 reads CATSDPSVYYNEQFF. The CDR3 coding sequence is TGTGCCACCAGTGATCCTAGCGTCTACTACAATGAGCAGTTCTTC.

The CDR3 sequence is CASSGLSYNEQFF. CDR3 nucleotides: TGCGCCAGCAGCGGACTCTCCTACAATGAGCAGTTCTTC. The chain links TRBV5-1 to TRBJ2-1; perhaps TRBD2 as D (5 bases). V was cut by 4 bases and J by 0 bases, with 5 bases left in between. Per the germline V gene, CDR1 is SGHRS and CDR2 is YFSETQ. This CDR3 region has 13 residues.

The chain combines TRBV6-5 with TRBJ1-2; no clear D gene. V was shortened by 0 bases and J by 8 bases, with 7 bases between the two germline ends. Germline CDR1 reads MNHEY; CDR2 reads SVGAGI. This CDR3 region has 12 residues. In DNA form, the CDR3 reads TGTGCCAGCAGTTACTCGAATGGCGGCTACACCTTC. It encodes CASSYSNGGYTF.

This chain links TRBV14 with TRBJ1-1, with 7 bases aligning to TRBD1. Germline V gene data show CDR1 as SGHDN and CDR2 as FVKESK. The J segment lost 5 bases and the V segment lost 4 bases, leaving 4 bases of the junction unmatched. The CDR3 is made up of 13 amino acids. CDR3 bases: TGTGCCAGCAGCCCGGGACAGAGTACTGAAGCTTTCTTT. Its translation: CASSPGQSTEAFF.

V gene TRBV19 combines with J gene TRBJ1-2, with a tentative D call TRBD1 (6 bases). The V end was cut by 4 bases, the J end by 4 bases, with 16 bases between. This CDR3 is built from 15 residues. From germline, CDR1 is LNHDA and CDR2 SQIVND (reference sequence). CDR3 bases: TGTGCCAGTAGTACAAACAGGGCGGTCGGCTATGGCTACACCTTC. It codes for CASSTNRAVGYGYTF.

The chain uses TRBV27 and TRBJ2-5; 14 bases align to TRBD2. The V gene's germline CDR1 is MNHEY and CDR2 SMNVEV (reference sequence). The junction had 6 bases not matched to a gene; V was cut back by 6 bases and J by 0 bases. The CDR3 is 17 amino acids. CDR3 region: CASSGTSGGANQETQYF. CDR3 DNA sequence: TGTGCCAGCAGCGGGACTAGCGGGGGCGCGAACCAAGAGACCCAGTACTTC.

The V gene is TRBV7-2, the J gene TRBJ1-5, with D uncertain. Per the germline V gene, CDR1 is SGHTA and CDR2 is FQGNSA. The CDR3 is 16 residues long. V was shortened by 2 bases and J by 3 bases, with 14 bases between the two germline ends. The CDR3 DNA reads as TGTGCCAGCAGCTTACAAGCAGGAACTTCCAATCAGCCCCAGCATTTT. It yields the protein CASSLQAGTSNQPQHF. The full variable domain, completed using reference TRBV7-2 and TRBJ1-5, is GAGVSQSPSNKVTEKGKDVELRCDPISGHTALYWYRQSLGQGLEFLIYFQGNSAPDKSGLPSDRFSAERTGGSVSTLTIQRTQQEDSAVYLCASSLQAGTSNQPQHFGDGTRLSIL.

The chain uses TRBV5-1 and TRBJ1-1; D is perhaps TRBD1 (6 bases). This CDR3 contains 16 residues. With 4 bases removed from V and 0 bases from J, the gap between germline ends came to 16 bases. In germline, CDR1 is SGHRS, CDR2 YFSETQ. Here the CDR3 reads CASSADSPSMNTEAFF. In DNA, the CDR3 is TGCGCCAGCAGCGCGGACAGTCCTTCGATGAACACTGAAGCTTTCTTT.

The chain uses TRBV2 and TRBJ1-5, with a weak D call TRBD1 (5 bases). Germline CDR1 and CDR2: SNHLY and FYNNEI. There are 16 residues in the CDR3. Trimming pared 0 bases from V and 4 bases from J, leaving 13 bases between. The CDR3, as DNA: TGTGCCAGCAGTGAAGCGATTCAGGGTCCAAATCAGCCCCAGCATTTT. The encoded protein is CASSEAIQGPNQPQHF.